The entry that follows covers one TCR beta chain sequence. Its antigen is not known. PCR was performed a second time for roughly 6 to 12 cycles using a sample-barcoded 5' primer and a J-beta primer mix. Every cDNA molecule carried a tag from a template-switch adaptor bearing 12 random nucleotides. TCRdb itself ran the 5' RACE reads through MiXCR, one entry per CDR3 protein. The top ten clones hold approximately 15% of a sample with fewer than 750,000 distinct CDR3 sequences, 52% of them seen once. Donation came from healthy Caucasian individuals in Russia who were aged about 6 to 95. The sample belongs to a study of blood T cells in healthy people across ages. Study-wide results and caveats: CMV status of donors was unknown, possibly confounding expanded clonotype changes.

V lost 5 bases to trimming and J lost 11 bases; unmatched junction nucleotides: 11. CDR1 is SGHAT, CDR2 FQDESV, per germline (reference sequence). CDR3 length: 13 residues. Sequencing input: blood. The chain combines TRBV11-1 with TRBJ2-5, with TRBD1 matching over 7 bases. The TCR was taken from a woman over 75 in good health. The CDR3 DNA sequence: TGTGCCAGCAGCGTCGGACAGGCCAGTGAGCAGTACTTC. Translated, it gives CASSVGQASEQYF.